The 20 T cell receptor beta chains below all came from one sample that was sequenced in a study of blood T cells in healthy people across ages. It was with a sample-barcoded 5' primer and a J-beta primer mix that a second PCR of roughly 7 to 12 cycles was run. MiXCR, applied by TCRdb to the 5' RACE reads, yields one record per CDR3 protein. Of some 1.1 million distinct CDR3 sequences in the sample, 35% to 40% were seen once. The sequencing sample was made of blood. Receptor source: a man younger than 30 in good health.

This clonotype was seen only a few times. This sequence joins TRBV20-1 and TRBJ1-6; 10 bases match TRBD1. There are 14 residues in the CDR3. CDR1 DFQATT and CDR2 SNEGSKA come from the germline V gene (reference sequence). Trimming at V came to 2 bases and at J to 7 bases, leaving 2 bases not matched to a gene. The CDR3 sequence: CSARSGQGNSPLHF. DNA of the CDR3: TGCAGTGCTAGATCGGGACAGGGGAATTCACCCCTCCACTTT.

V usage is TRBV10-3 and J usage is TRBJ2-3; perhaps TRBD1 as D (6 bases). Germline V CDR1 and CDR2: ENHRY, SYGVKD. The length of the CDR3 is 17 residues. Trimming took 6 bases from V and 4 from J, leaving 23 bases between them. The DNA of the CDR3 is TGTGCCATCAGCCCCAGGGGCAGGGTACAAAATCCAGATACGCAGTATTTT. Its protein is CAISPRGRVQNPDTQYF.

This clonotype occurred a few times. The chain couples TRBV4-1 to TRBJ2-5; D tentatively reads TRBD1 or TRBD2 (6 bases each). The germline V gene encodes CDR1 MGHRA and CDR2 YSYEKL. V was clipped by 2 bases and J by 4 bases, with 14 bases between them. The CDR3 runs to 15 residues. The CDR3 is CASSQTLQGGETQYF. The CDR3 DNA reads TGCGCCAGCAGCCAAACCCTACAGGGAGGAGAGACCCAGTACTTC.

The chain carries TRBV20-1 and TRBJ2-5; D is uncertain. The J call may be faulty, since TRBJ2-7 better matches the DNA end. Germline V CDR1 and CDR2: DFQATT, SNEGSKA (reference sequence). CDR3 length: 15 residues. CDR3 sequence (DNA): TGCAGTGCTAGAGAGTCCTCGGCTTGGGGTTCCGAGCAGTACTTC. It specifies CSARESSAWGSEQYF.

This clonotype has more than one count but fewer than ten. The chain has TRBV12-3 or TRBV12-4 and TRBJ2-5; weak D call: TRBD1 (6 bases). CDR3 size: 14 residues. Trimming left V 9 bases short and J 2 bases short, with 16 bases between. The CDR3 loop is CASTPGQLQETQYF. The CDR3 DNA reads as TGTGCCAGTACCCCGGGACAACTGCAAGAGACCCAGTACTTC.

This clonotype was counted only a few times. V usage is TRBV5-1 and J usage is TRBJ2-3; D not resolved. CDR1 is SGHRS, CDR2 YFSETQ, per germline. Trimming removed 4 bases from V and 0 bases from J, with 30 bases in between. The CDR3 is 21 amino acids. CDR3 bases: TGCGCCAGCAGCCAAATTGAGTATCCCCCACCAACCCGAACTAGCACAGATACGCAGTATTTT. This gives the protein CASSQIEYPPPTRTSTDTQYF. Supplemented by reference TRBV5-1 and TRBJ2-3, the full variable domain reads KAGVTQTPRYLIKTRGQQVTLSCSPISGHRSVSWYQQTPGQGLQFLFEYFSETQRNKGNFPGRFSGRQFSNSRSEMNVSTLELGDSALYLCASSQIEYPPPTRTSTDTQYFGPGTRLTVL.

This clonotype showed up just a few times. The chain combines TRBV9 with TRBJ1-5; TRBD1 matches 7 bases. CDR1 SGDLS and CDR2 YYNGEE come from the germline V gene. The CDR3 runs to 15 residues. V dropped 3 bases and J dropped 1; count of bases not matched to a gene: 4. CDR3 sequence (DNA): TGTGCCAGCAGCGCGACAGGGATCAGCAATCAGCCCCAGCATTTT. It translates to CASSATGISNQPQHF.

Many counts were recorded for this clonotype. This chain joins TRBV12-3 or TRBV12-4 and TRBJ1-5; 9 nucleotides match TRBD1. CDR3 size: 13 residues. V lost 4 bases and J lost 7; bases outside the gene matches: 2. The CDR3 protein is CASSSTGGQPQHF. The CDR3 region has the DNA TGTGCCAGCAGTTCGACAGGGGGACAGCCCCAGCATTTT.

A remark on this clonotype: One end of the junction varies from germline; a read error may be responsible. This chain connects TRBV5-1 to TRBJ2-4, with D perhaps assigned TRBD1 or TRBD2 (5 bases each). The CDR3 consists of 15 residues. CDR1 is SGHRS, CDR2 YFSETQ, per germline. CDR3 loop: CARSLESGSHWEQYF. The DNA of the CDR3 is TGCGCCAGAAGCTTGGAATCAGGGAGCCACTGGGAGCAGTACTTC.

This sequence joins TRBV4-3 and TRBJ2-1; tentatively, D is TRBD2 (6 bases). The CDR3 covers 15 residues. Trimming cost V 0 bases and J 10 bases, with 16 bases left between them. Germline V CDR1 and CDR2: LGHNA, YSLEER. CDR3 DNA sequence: TGCGCCAGCAGCCAAGAGTGGGCGGGACGACTAGAGCAGTTCTTC. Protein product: CASSQEWAGRLEQFF.

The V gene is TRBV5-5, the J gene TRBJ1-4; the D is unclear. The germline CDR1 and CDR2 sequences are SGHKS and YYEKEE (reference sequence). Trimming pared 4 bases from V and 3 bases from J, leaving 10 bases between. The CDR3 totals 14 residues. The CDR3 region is CASSREVPNEKLFF. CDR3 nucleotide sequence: TGTGCCAGCAGCAGGGAGGTGCCTAATGAAAAACTGTTTTTT.

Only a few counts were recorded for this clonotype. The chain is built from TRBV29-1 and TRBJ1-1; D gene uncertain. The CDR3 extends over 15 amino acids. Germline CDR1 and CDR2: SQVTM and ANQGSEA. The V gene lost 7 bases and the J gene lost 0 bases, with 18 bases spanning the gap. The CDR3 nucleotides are TGCAGCGCGACGATGGGCCTAACCCTGAACACTGAAGCTTTCTTT. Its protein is CSATMGLTLNTEAFF. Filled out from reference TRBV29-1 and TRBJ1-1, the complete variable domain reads SAVISQKPSRDICQRGTSLTIQCQVDSQVTMMFWYRQQPGQSLTLIATANQGSEATYESGFVIDKFPISRPNLTFSTLTVSNMSPEDSSIYLCSATMGLTLNTEAFFGQGTRLTVV.

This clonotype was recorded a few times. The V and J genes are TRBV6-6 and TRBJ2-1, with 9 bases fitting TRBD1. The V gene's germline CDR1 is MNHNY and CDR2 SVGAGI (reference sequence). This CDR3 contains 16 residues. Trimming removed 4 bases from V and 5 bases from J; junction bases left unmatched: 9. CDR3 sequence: CASSSRTGVGNNEQFF. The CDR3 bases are TGTGCCAGCAGTTCCCGGACAGGGGTTGGTAACAATGAGCAGTTCTTC.

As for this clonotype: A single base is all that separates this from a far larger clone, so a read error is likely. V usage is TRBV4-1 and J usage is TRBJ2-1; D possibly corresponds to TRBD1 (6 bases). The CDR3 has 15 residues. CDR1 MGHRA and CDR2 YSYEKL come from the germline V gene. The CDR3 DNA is TGCGCCAGCAGCCAAGACAGGGGCTCCTACAATGAGCTGTTCTTC. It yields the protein CASSQDRGSYNELFF.

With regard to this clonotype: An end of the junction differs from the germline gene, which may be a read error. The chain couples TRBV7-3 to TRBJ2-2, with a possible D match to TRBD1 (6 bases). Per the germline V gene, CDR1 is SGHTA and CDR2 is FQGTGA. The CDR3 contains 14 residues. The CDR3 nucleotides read TGTGCCAGCAGCTTAAACAGGGATACCGGGGACCTGTTTTTT. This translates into CASSLNRDTGDLFF.

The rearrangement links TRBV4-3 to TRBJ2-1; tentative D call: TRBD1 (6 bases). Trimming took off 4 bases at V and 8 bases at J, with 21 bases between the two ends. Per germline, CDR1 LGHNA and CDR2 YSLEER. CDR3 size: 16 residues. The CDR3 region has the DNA TGCGCCAGCAGCCTGGTGACGGGCAGGGGTTACGATGAGCAGTTCTTC. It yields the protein CASSLVTGRGYDEQFF.

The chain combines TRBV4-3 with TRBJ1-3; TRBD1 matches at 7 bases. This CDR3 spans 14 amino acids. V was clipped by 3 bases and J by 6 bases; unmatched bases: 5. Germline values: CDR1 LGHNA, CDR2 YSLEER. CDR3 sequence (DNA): TGCGCCAGCAGCCACGATACAGGGGAAAACACCATATATTTT. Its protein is CASSHDTGENTIYF.

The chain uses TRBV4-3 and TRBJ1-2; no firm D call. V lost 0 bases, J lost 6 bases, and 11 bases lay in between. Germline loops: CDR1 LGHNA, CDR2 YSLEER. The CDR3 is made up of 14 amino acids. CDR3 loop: CASSQDRVLDGYTF. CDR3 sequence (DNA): TGCGCCAGCAGCCAAGATAGGGTCCTCGATGGCTACACCTTC.

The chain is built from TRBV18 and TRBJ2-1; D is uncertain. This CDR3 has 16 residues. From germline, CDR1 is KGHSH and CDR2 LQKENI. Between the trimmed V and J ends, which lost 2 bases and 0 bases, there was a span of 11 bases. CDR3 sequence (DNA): TGTGCCAGCTCACCAACCCACAGCAGCTCCTACAATGAGCAGTTCTTC. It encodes CASSPTHSSSYNEQFF.

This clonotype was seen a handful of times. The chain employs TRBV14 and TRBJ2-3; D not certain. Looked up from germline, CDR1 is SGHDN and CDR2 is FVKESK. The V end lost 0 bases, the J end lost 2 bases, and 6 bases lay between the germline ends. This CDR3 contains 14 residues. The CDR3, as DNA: TGTGCCAGCAGCCAAGAGTCCCTCACAGATACGCAGTATTTT. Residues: CASSQESLTDTQYF.